This T cell receptor beta chain was documented in a study of shared clonotypes between healthy human individuals. Sequencing was performed with immunoSEQ multiplex PCR; in TCRdb, only in-frame clones are kept and a portion is missing. Seen here are approximately 2,300,000 clones, 80% to 95% observed once, and the top ten hold around 0.35%. Trimming took 7 bases from V and 6 from J, leaving 22 bases between them. Germline V gives CDR1 SGHNT, CDR2 YYREEE (reference sequence). The CDR3 loop spans 15 amino acids. The chain couples TRBV5-4 to TRBJ1-2; perhaps TRBD1 as D (5 bases). Sequencing was performed on naive CD4+ T cells from PBMCs. Subset here: CD45RA+ positively selected. The origin of this receptor is a man between 18 and 29 years old in good health. Some clones in this sample may be carry-over from other donors' samples. The CDR3 region is CASSILVGGSDGYTF. The DNA of the CDR3 is TGTGCCAGCTCTATCTTAGTTGGGGGGTCGGATGGCTACACCTTC. Full variable domain (remainder filled in from reference TRBV5-4 and TRBJ1-2): ETGVTQSPTHLIKTRGQQVTLRCSSQSGHNTVSWYQQALGQGPQFIFQYYREEENGRGNFPPRFSGLQFPNYSSELNVNALELDDSALYLCASSILVGGSDGYTFGSGTRLTVV.